This TCR beta chain was recorded in a study of cytomegalovirus exposure and HLA in healthy donors. Overall study findings and caveats: HLA alleles showed associations with some 15,000 TCR beta sequences in a later analysis, at a 0.05 false discovery rate. TRBV6-2, TRBV6-3 and other indistinguishable V segments were excluded. In a later analysis, CMV-associated beta chains were mostly HLA-associated, it appeared.

With 5 bases clipped from V and 3 bases from J, the junction kept 7 bases outside the gene matches. Germline V CDR1 and CDR2: SGHRS, YFSETQ. The CDR3 runs to 14 residues. A remark on this clone: Its antigen remains unknown.

Primers: 60 Vbeta forward and 13 Jbeta reverse. Only in-frame clones appear in the TCRdb table, and some are missing; sequencing was by immunoSEQ multiplex PCR. The table includes under 150,000 clones, about 85% detected once. The chain is built from TRBV5-1 and TRBJ2-7; TRBD1 aligns across 8 bases. The sequenced sample consisted of PBMCs. The origin of this receptor is a boy aged 5-17 years in good health and CMV-seronegative. As DNA, the CDR3 is TGCGCCAGCAGACCCGGGACAGGACACTACGAGCAGTACTTC. Translating it yields CASRPGTGHYEQYF.